A selection of T cell receptor beta chains follows, all from one sample in a study of early T cells in non-severe SARS-CoV-2 infection. TCRdb independently ran MiXCR on the 5' RACE reads; one entry per CDR3 protein. This sample has roughly 81,000 distinct CDR3 sequences, with around 10% found just once. Sample: whole blood. The source of these receptors is an adult who was a healthcare worker with PCR-confirmed SARS-CoV-2 infection or an uninfected control (not recorded which). The CDR3 runs from the conserved cysteine through the conserved F or W. Fields, in order: V gene, clone size, J gene, D gene, CDR3 DNA, CDR3 protein. The D gene is left open where the match is weak. Size is omitted from some rows. Given values are once, few, many or a class for expanded clones.

v_gene: TRBV12-3/TRBV12-4; abundance: many; j_gene: TRBJ1-1; d_gene: TRBD1; CDR3nt: TGTGCCAGCAGGAGACCAGGGGGCGCGGACACTGAAGCTTTCTTT; CDR3aa: CASRRPGGADTEAFF
v_gene: TRBV10-1; abundance: NA; j_gene: TRBJ1-1; d_gene: NA; CDR3nt: TGCGCCAGCAGTGATGCCCGGACAGCGAGGAACACTGAAGCTTTCTTT; CDR3aa: CASSDARTARNTEAFF
v_gene: TRBV20-1; abundance: NA; j_gene: TRBJ2-5; d_gene: NA; CDR3nt: TGCAGTGCTAGCCGAGGATTAGGGGGGAGCGAGACCCAGTACTTC; CDR3aa: CSASRGLGGSETQYF
v_gene: TRBV9; abundance: many; j_gene: TRBJ1-6; d_gene: TRBD1; CDR3nt: TGTGCCAGCAACGCCGGGACAGGCGATAATTCACCCCTCCACTTT; CDR3aa: CASNAGTGDNSPLHF
v_gene: TRBV19; abundance: many; j_gene: TRBJ2-2; d_gene: TRBD1; CDR3nt: TGTGCCAGTAGTATCATTCTACTGGGACAGGGGGACACCGGGGAGCTGTTTTTT; CDR3aa: CASSIILLGQGDTGELFF
v_gene: TRBV20-1; abundance: NA; j_gene: TRBJ2-1; d_gene: TRBD2; CDR3nt: TGCAGCGCGACTAGCGGCCACATTACCTACAATGAGCAGTTCTTC; CDR3aa: CSATSGHITYNEQFF
v_gene: TRBV7-8; abundance: many; j_gene: TRBJ1-1; d_gene: NA; CDR3nt: TGTGCCAGCAGCCTATCGTCGTCCCAGCTAAGGACTGAAGCTTTCTTT; CDR3aa: CASSLSSSQLRTEAFF
v_gene: TRBV29-1; abundance: many; j_gene: TRBJ2-4; d_gene: NA; CDR3nt: TGCAGCGTTGAAGAATTACGACACAGTGGCGGGATAGCCAAAAACATTCAGTACTTC; CDR3aa: CSVEELRHSGGIAKNIQYF
v_gene: TRBV12-3/TRBV12-4; abundance: many; j_gene: TRBJ1-4; d_gene: NA; CDR3nt: TGTGCCAGCAGTTTAGCGCTGGCGGGGTCAAACCTTAATGAAAAACTGTTTTTT; CDR3aa: CASSLALAGSNLNEKLFF
v_gene: TRBV12-3/TRBV12-4; abundance: few; j_gene: TRBJ2-1; d_gene: TRBD2; CDR3nt: TGTGCCAGCAGTGTTAGCGGGAGGGCCATGGATGAGCAGTTCTTC; CDR3aa: CASSVSGRAMDEQFF
v_gene: TRBV6-2/TRBV6-3; abundance: many; j_gene: TRBJ1-3; d_gene: NA; CDR3nt: TGTGCCGGCAGGACAGCGTCTGGAAACACCATATATTTT; CDR3aa: CAGRTASGNTIYF
v_gene: TRBV10-1; abundance: NA; j_gene: TRBJ1-1; d_gene: NA; CDR3nt: TGCGCCAGCAGTGATGATGGGGGAGACCCAGCTTTCTTT; CDR3aa: CASSDDGGDPAFF
v_gene: TRBV6-1; abundance: NA; j_gene: TRBJ2-5; d_gene: TRBD2; CDR3nt: TGTGCCAGCAGGAGGGCCGGGACTAGCGGGGGGCAGGAGACCCAGTACTTC; CDR3aa: CASRRAGTSGGQETQYF
v_gene: TRBV7-3; abundance: many; j_gene: TRBJ1-6; d_gene: NA; CDR3nt: TGTGCCAGCAGCTTAGGAGTCGGAGGCTCACCCCTCCACTTT; CDR3aa: CASSLGVGGSPLHF
v_gene: TRBV6-5; abundance: few; j_gene: TRBJ2-7; d_gene: NA; CDR3nt: TGTGCCAGCACTAACTCCTACGAGCAGTACTTC; CDR3aa: CASTNSYEQYF
v_gene: TRBV3-1; abundance: many; j_gene: TRBJ2-3; d_gene: NA; CDR3nt: TGTGCCAGCAGCCAAGATATAGCGTCAGATACGCAGTATTTT; CDR3aa: CASSQDIASDTQYF
v_gene: TRBV29-1; abundance: NA; j_gene: TRBJ2-7; d_gene: NA; CDR3nt: TGCAGCGTCTTCCAGGGTGACTACGAGCAGTACTTC; CDR3aa: CSVFQGDYEQYF
v_gene: TRBV28; abundance: few; j_gene: TRBJ1-2; d_gene: TRBD1; CDR3nt: TGTGCCAGCAGTTTTGAGGGGGCCACTAGGGGCTACACCTTC; CDR3aa: CASSFEGATRGYTF
v_gene: TRBV10-3; abundance: NA; j_gene: TRBJ2-4; d_gene: TRBD2; CDR3nt: TGTGCCATCAGTCCAAAGCGGGAGGGGAACATTCAGTACTTC; CDR3aa: CAISPKREGNIQYF
v_gene: TRBV19; abundance: many; j_gene: TRBJ1-5; d_gene: NA; CDR3nt: TGTGCCAGTAGCCGGGACGGCGGCAATCAGCCCCAGCATTTT; CDR3aa: CASSRDGGNQPQHF
v_gene: TRBV12-3/TRBV12-4; abundance: many; j_gene: TRBJ2-7; d_gene: NA; CDR3nt: TGTGCCAGCAGTCCCCCTAACGCGTACGAGCAGTACTTC; CDR3aa: CASSPPNAYEQYF
v_gene: TRBV7-3; abundance: many; j_gene: TRBJ1-2; d_gene: NA; CDR3nt: TGTGCCAGCAGCTCCCAGGGGAATGCGAACTATGGCTACACCTTC; CDR3aa: CASSSQGNANYGYTF
v_gene: TRBV9; abundance: NA; j_gene: TRBJ2-1; d_gene: NA; CDR3nt: TGTGCCAGCAGCGTATACTCCTCTTACAATGAGCAGTTCTTC; CDR3aa: CASSVYSSYNEQFF
v_gene: TRBV5-1; abundance: many; j_gene: TRBJ2-5; d_gene: TRBD1; CDR3nt: TGCGCCAGCAGCTCGGACAGGAAAGAGACCCAGTACTTC; CDR3aa: CASSSDRKETQYF
v_gene: TRBV18; abundance: few; j_gene: TRBJ1-5; d_gene: NA; CDR3nt: TGTGCCAGCTCACCCGGGACCAGCAATCAGCCCCAGCATTTT; CDR3aa: CASSPGTSNQPQHF
v_gene: TRBV7-7; abundance: many; j_gene: TRBJ2-5; d_gene: TRBD1; CDR3nt: TGTGCTAGCACCACTGGGGACAGGTCACAAGAGACCCAGTACTTC; CDR3aa: CASTTGDRSQETQYF
v_gene: TRBV19; abundance: many; j_gene: TRBJ2-7; d_gene: TRBD1; CDR3nt: TGTGCCAGTAGTAGAGCCGGGACAGGGATCTACGAGCAGTACTTC; CDR3aa: CASSRAGTGIYEQYF
v_gene: TRBV6-5; abundance: many; j_gene: TRBJ2-1; d_gene: TRBD1; CDR3nt: TGTGCCAGCAGAAATACCGGGACAGGGAGGAATGAGCAGTTCTTC; CDR3aa: CASRNTGTGRNEQFF
v_gene: TRBV7-3; abundance: few; j_gene: TRBJ2-5; d_gene: TRBD1; CDR3nt: TGTGCCAGCAGCTTAAACCCGGGACAGCGAGAGACCCAGTACTTC; CDR3aa: CASSLNPGQRETQYF
v_gene: TRBV24-1; abundance: NA; j_gene: TRBJ2-1; d_gene: NA; CDR3nt: TGTGCCACCAGTGATCCGTCCAGGAGCAATGAGCAGTTCTTC; CDR3aa: CATSDPSRSNEQFF
v_gene: TRBV5-4; abundance: few; j_gene: TRBJ2-5; d_gene: NA; CDR3nt: TGTGCCAGCAGCAGAGGGACTCCAAGTCTAAAAGAGACCCAGTACTTC; CDR3aa: CASSRGTPSLKETQYF
v_gene: TRBV6-5; abundance: many; j_gene: TRBJ2-7; d_gene: TRBD2; CDR3nt: TGTGCCAGCAGGAGACTAGCGGGAGGCTCAAGCTCCTACGAGCAGTACTTC; CDR3aa: CASRRLAGGSSSYEQYF
v_gene: TRBV20-1; abundance: NA; j_gene: TRBJ2-7; d_gene: NA; CDR3nt: TGCAGTGCTCCGGGCCCGGGTCTCGGGCAGTACTTC; CDR3aa: CSAPGPGLGQYF
v_gene: TRBV27; abundance: few; j_gene: TRBJ2-3; d_gene: NA; CDR3nt: TGTGCCAGCAGTTTAGGGCTAGCTGGAGATACGCAGTATTTT; CDR3aa: CASSLGLAGDTQYF
v_gene: TRBV29-1; abundance: few; j_gene: TRBJ1-1; d_gene: NA; CDR3nt: TGCAGCGCCGAAGGCACTGAAGCTTTCTTT; CDR3aa: CSAEGTEAFF
v_gene: TRBV9; abundance: few; j_gene: TRBJ2-7; d_gene: NA; CDR3nt: TGTGCCAGCAGCGAGGAGGGACAGTACGAGCAGTACTTC; CDR3aa: CASSEEGQYEQYF
v_gene: TRBV28; abundance: few; j_gene: TRBJ2-5; d_gene: NA; CDR3nt: TGTGCCAGCCAACAGCGCGGATCAGAGACCCAGTACTTC; CDR3aa: CASQQRGSETQYF
v_gene: TRBV18; abundance: many; j_gene: TRBJ1-4; d_gene: NA; CDR3nt: TGTGCCAGCTCACCAGGGGGCACGACTAATGAAAAACTGTTTTTT; CDR3aa: CASSPGGTTNEKLFF